The 7 T cell receptor beta chains given below trace back to one sample, sequenced in a study of blood T cell repertoires in COVID-19. TCRdb keeps only in-frame clones here, not all; method: immunoSEQ multiplex PCR. Of over 250,000 clones in the sample, around nine tenths are singletons; the top ten hold under 3%. The source material was PBMCs or T cells enriched from blood (not recorded which). Receptor source: a woman younger than 30 who had recovered from COVID-19.

This chain connects TRBV5-1 to TRBJ2-7, with D maybe TRBD1 (6 bases). The CDR3 spans 14 residues. V lost 3 bases to trimming and J lost 2 bases, with 12 bases between them. The V gene's germline CDR1 is SGHRS and CDR2 YFSETQ. CDR3 sequence (DNA): TGCGCCAGCAGCTGGACCGGGACAACCTACGAGCAGTACTTC. Amino acids: CASSWTGTTYEQYF.

The chain carries TRBV11-2 and TRBJ2-1, with 9 bases lining up with TRBD2. CDR1 is SGHAT and CDR2 is FQNNGV in the germline V gene. This CDR3 comprises 18 residues. The ends lost 2 bases at V and 6 bases at J; junction bases unmatched: 14. The CDR3 bases are TGTGCCAGCAGCTTAACTAGGCGTCCTAGCGGGGACGTCAATGAGCAGTTCTTC. Translating it yields CASSLTRRPSGDVNEQFF.

The rearrangement joins TRBV19 to TRBJ1-1, with D maybe TRBD1 (6 bases). Trimming took 4 bases from V and 5 from J, leaving 26 bases between them. The CDR3 runs to 18 residues. The germline V gene has CDR1 LNHDA and CDR2 SQIVND (reference sequence). Here the CDR3 reads CASSTDLGTRGRFTEAFF. The CDR3 DNA is TGTGCCAGTAGTACCGACCTAGGAACCAGGGGCAGGTTTACTGAAGCTTTCTTT.

The V call is TRBV27, the J call TRBJ2-7; 13 nucleotides line up with TRBD2. V lost 3 bases, J lost 5 bases, and 1 base stayed unmatched. CDR1 MNHEY and CDR2 SMNVEV come from the germline V gene (reference sequence). The CDR3 is made up of 14 amino acids. CDR3: CASSLTSGGHEQYF. In nucleotides, the CDR3 is TGTGCCAGCAGTTTGACTAGCGGGGGGCACGAGCAGTACTTC.

The chain combines TRBV29-1 with TRBJ2-3; 16 nucleotides align to TRBD2. The V gene end was trimmed by 6 bases and the J gene end by 5 bases; junction bases not matched to a gene: 11. CDR1 and CDR2 from the germline V gene are SQVTM and ANQGSEA. The CDR3 totals 17 residues. DNA for the CDR3: TGCAGCGTGGGAAGGGGACTAGCGGGAGGGCGAGAAGATACGCAGTATTTT. This sequence encodes CSVGRGLAGGREDTQYF.

The chain links TRBV28 to TRBJ2-3; D is unclear. V was shortened by 5 bases and J by 0 bases, with 9 bases between the two germline ends. From germline, CDR1 is MDHEN and CDR2 SYDVKM. The CDR3 is 14 amino acids. CDR3 sequence (DNA): TGTGCCAGCAGTCTAGGATTTAGCACAGATACGCAGTATTTT. Translated: CASSLGFSTDTQYF.

This sequence joins TRBV5-1 and TRBJ2-7; 9 positions agree with TRBD2. The CDR3 has 15 amino acids. Germline loops: CDR1 SGHRS, CDR2 YFSETQ. With 0 bases clipped from V and 4 bases from J, the junction kept 5 bases outside the gene matches. For the CDR3, the DNA is TGCGCCAGCAGCTTGGTTCTAGCGGGATCGTACGAGCAGTACTTC. Its protein is CASSLVLAGSYEQYF.